This TCR beta chain was identified in a study of cytomegalovirus exposure and HLA in healthy donors (dated by TCRdb to the late 2010s). Turning to the overall study: An earlier analysis of 550 to 700 of the donors reported approximately 270 Gb of sequence data and 100 million to 130 million unique TCR beta sequences from about 200 million T cells. In addition to the first cohort of roughly 670 subjects, a separate validation cohort of 120 different subjects was used. A later analysis re-analyzed previously published TCR beta repertoires from roughly 630 donors and added high-resolution HLA genotyping to study TCR occurrence patterns. Because of strong linkage in the cohort, four to six DR-DQ haplotypes were treated as single units for association and clustering. An early release that covered about 600 HLA-typed donors contained 300 to 350 gigabases of sequencing data and roughly 84 million unique TCR sequences. Rather than drawing on any new phenotypic data, the later analysis identified candidate immune exposures from TCR beta sequences and the way those sequences occurred across donors. Donor age, sex, ethnicity and CMV serostatus were compiled alongside the repertoire data. Every repertoire in the discovery cohort had been generated on one and the same sequencing platform. HLA typing covered class I and class II loci at four-digit resolution. On average, about 200,000 unique TCR beta nucleotide sequences were sequenced per donor among several hundred genotyped donors of the cohort, with roughly 20% of those sequences being non-productive. The study profiled the T cell repertoires of more than 500 subjects by immunosequencing and related them to cytomegalovirus serostatus. The number of typed donors differed by locus: roughly 620-640 for A, B, C, DRB1 and DQB1; approximately 520 for DQA1; roughly 600 for DPA1; and some 450 for DPB1. The study was designed to test whether signatures of past pathogen exposure could be identified by cataloging public T cell receptors. A later genetic analysis used genome-wide SNP genotypes for about 55% of the 666 donors, treating that subset as a discovery cohort. To predict cytomegalovirus infection status, the study combined high-throughput TCR immunosequencing, statistical association of individual TCRs with disease status, and machine learning. Of the roughly 410 genotyped donors, 70% to 90% were placed in the genetic ancestry cluster associated with self-reported Caucasian donors. An earlier analysis of several hundred of the donors applied high-throughput TCR beta sequencing to assess whether each TCR beta V gene segment acted as functional or pseudogenic. What the study reported, not specific to this receptor: The classifier was reported to diagnose cytomegalovirus status with high specificity and sensitivity in both the original cohort and the validation cohort. When HLA alleles, especially DR and DQ, strongly co-occurred, TCR associations were difficult to assign to individual alleles. Linkage disequilibrium might explain the correlated functional status among segregating V segments, but an unknown experimental factor could not be ruled out. The cohort was sequenced for TCR beta chains only, and without alpha or paired-chain data the features that could be detected were limited. The sequencing pipeline was judged likely to have produced a cluster of highly shared sequence variants as a technical artifact. Because HLA typing was missing for some donors at each locus, association tests included only the typed subset. Some IMGT-functional V segments, including TRBV6-2 and TRBV6-3, could not be distinguished by the 87-base-pair reads and were therefore excluded. A later analysis reported that several top co-occurrence clusters appeared linked to parvovirus B19, influenza, CMV and Epstein-Barr virus. The authors suggested that the approach could potentially be extended to other disease states and immunological phenotypes. A further reported finding was that TCR beta sequences accurately predicted the HLA-A and HLA-B alleles for most subjects in the first cohort. In a later analysis, most CMV-associated TCR beta chains were found to appear HLA-restricted, with HLA associations seemingly driven largely by CMV exposure. A later genetic analysis reported fewer N-insertions in productive TCRs among donors in an Asian-associated ancestry cluster than the roughly 700-donor mean. While some public TCRs were present in many individuals, most TCR sequences turned up only very rarely across donors. In a later analysis, about 16,000 TCR beta sequences were associated with specific HLA alleles at a false discovery rate of 0.05. The presence/absence analyses assumed that sequencing depth was roughly uniform across donors, and that assumption may not be true. Three of the identified cytomegalovirus-associated TCR beta chains were confirmed in vitro to be specific for cytomegalovirus antigens. In a later analysis, HLA-associated TCR beta chains showed more clonal expansion and lower generation probabilities than non-associated chains that were equally common. According to a later analysis, TCR association rates differed among HLA loci, with DRB1 alleles showing the most associated TCRs and HLA-C alleles showing the fewest. The study gave a list of under 200 TCR beta chains associated with cytomegalovirus. Broadly in line with IMGT annotations, most TCR beta V segments showed up in productive rearrangements about 87% or about 30% of the time in an earlier analysis of under 700 of the donors. The only immune exposure information available for the cohort was CMV serostatus. A later genetic analysis associated a missense DCLRE1C variant with V-gene and J-gene trimming of TCR beta chains, and an independent cohort replicated the association. Because counts were too low, seventeen rarely observed V segments, including chromosome 9 orphons, were left out of the earlier analysis of 587 of the donors.

As regards this clone: Its antigen remains undetermined. No much larger clonotype is one base removed from it; base qualities were not supplied.

The CDR3, cysteine through phenylalanine, is 16 amino acids long. The retained sequence is limited to the CDR3, 48 bases, with the frame set at the first base. V is reduced by 2 bases and J by 0 bases, leaving a spacing of 11 bases between them. CDR1 and CDR2, per the germline V gene, are MNHNS and SASEGT. Library method: the immunoSEQ multiplex PCR assay. A mixture of 60 forward primers for TCR Vbeta segments and 13 reverse primers for TCR Jbeta segments was used in the multiplex PCR. The CDR3 region of rearranged TCR beta genes was amplified from genomic DNA with a multiplex PCR assay. The amplified TCR beta libraries were sequenced on the Illumina HiSeq System as 87-base-pair reads. The authors' pipeline ran thus. In a later analysis, 80 million or so unique TCR beta chains were counted across the 650 to 750 repertoires, and roughly 11 million of these chains were shared by at least two donors. Raw reads were error-corrected and collapsed into unique sequences by a nearest-neighbor algorithm in which closely related sequences were merged to remove PCR and sequencing errors. To assign V, D and J gene segments, CDR3 sequences were aligned to IMGT reference sequences. Each retained sequence needed at least a six-nucleotide match to both a V gene segment and a J gene segment. A rearrangement was called productive if the CDR3 had no stop codons and remained in frame with V and J, and every other rearrangement was called non-productive. Following IMGT convention, CDR3 was defined as the stretch from the second conserved V-encoded cysteine to the conserved J-encoded phenylalanine. The earlier analysis of some 600 of the donors excluded sequences that lacked an unambiguous match to a single V gene segment. In an earlier analysis of approximately 550 of the donors, V segments were called functional above 56.7% productive rearrangements and were called segregating when the between-donor standard deviation exceeded 5%. A statistical classification framework was developed to diagnose cytomegalovirus status using the catalog of TCR beta chain sequences. In a later analysis, TCR nucleotide sequences were compared against IMGT/GENE-DB human TR gene sequences so that V and J genes could be assigned. In a later analysis, CDR3 sequences and most-parsimonious VDJ recombination scenarios were assigned using the TCRdist pipeline. In a later analysis, each TCR beta chain was defined by its CDR3 amino acid sequence together with its V-gene family, and reads without a unique V-gene family were excluded. A later analysis removed 550 to 650 highly shared, low-generation-probability nucleotide sequences to deal with suspected cross-contamination and a sequencing artifact. In a later analysis, a clonal expansion index for each public chain was calculated from normalized within-repertoire ranks of inferred template counts. In a later analysis, generation probabilities were computed with a VDJ recombination model fitted to out-of-frame rearrangements, and the resulting probabilities were checked against IGoR. In a later analysis, hypergeometric tests were used to score TCR-TCR, TCR-HLA and TCR-CMV co-occurrence, with a repertoire-size bias correction applied to TCR pairs. In a later analysis, false discovery rates were estimated by permuting HLA or CMV assignments 20 times. A later analysis grouped co-occurring TCRs with DBSCAN, adding TCRdist sequence similarity when clustering within HLA-allele-positive subsets. Repertoires with fewer than 30,000 or more than 120,000 public chains were left out of co-occurrence clustering, as were about 5 repertoires with anomalous nucleotide sharing. TCRdb re-hosts the immuneACCESS table, in-frame sequences only. Its copies lack some clones; in the studies checked, an unresolved V gene accounts for under half of them, and the cause for the rest is not known. That table is the source of V, J and clone size, and D and trimming were worked out from the DNA. This sample gives about 180,000 clones in total; 82% of them show up just once. The ten largest make up 1.5% of the sample.

The cohort consisted of some 670 healthy bone marrow donors. All cohort members were sampled while nominally healthy, although unrecorded immune exposures were likely present. The donor was CMV seronegative and belonged to the group of 352 seronegative cohort members. A peripheral blood sample was collected from each donor, and TCR beta sequencing was performed on peripheral blood mononuclear cells. The Qiagen DNeasy Blood Extraction Kit was used to extract genomic DNA from the blood cell samples. The specimen sequenced was PBMCs. This clonotype was obtained from a man aged 40-55 years in good health and CMV-seronegative. This chain joins TRBV6-1 to TRBJ1-5; the D gene cannot be named for sure. CDR3 protein: CASSEQALYSNQPQHF. The DNA sequence follows: TGTGCCAGCAGTGAACAGGCCTTATATAGCAATCAGCCCCAGCATTTT.